This passage covers 20 T cell receptor beta chains from one sample sequenced in a study of blood T cell repertoires in COVID-19. Data came from immunoSEQ multiplex PCR; TCRdb stores just in-frame clones and leaves some out. The sample contains approximately 230,000 clones, roughly 88% of which appear only once. The specimen sequenced was peripheral blood. The receptors here all came from a man younger than 40 who had recovered from COVID-19.

The rearrangement uses TRBV29-1 and TRBJ1-2, with D maybe TRBD1 (6 bases). The V gene lost 7 bases and the J gene lost 9 bases, with 15 bases spanning the gap. Germline loops: CDR1 SQVTM, CDR2 ANQGSEA. This CDR3 is built from 11 residues. DNA for the CDR3: TGCAGCGGGGGGGCCTTGTTAAGCTACACCTTC. Protein product: CSGGALLSYTF.

This chain links TRBV28 with TRBJ1-2; tentatively, D is TRBD1 (5 bases). The CDR3 has 13 amino acids. V lost 4 bases to trimming and J lost 8 bases, with 14 bases between them. Looked up from germline, CDR1 is MDHEN and CDR2 is SYDVKM. This CDR3 is CASSSTGPQGYTF. The CDR3 nucleotides are TGTGCCAGCAGTTCTACAGGTCCACAGGGCTACACCTTC.

The chain carries TRBV3-1 (or the pseudogene TRBV3-2) and TRBJ1-2, with TRBD1 identical over 8 bases. Germline V gene lookup returns CDR1 LGHDT and CDR2 YNNKEL (reference sequence). The CDR3 runs to 14 residues. V was clipped by 2 bases and J by 8 bases; unmatched bases: 7. In DNA, the CDR3 is TGTGCCAGCAGCCAACGACAGGGGTTAACGGGCTACACCTTC. Its protein is CASSQRQGLTGYTF.

This clone has at least ten counts. V gene TRBV7-2 combines with J gene TRBJ2-2; D not certain. V shed 1 base and J shed 2 bases, with 5 bases lying between them. Looked up from germline, CDR1 is SGHTA and CDR2 is FQGNSA. The CDR3 consists of 14 residues. The CDR3 loop reads CASSLGRNTGELFF. The CDR3 nucleotides are TGTGCCAGCAGCTTAGGGAGAAACACCGGGGAGCTGTTTTTT.

V usage is TRBV7-9 and J usage is TRBJ2-2, with a weak D call TRBD1 (5 bases). V was shortened by 4 bases and J by 4 bases, with 13 bases between the two germline ends. Germline V gives CDR1 SEHNR, CDR2 FQNEAQ (reference sequence). The CDR3 has 15 amino acids. CDR3 in amino acids: CASSSQLDITGELFF. CDR3 nucleotides: TGTGCCAGCAGCTCTCAATTGGACATCACCGGGGAGCTGTTTTTT.

Here the CDR3 DNA reads TGTGCCAGTAGTAAGGGACTAGCGGGGGGGCTATTGGAGACCCAGTACTTC. It yields the protein CASSKGLAGGLLETQYF. V gene TRBV19 combines with J gene TRBJ2-5; 16 nucleotides match TRBD2. After removal of 4 bases from V and 5 bases from J, the junction contained 7 bases not matched to a gene. This CDR3 spans 17 amino acids. Germline V gene sequence: CDR1 LNHDA, CDR2 SQIVND (reference sequence).

The V call is TRBV5-1, the J call TRBJ2-6; 8 nucleotides match TRBD2. In germline, CDR1 is SGHRS, CDR2 YFSETQ. The length of the CDR3 is 20 residues. Trimming at V came to 1 base and at J to 0 bases, leaving 12 bases not matched to a gene. CDR3 sequence: CASSLLGVAGFSSGANVLTF. DNA of the CDR3: TGCGCCAGCAGCTTGTTGGGAGTAGCGGGGTTTAGCTCTGGGGCCAACGTCCTGACTTTC.

The rearrangement joins TRBV7-2 to TRBJ1-2; D might be TRBD1 (6 bases). CDR3 length: 14 residues. Germline-derived CDR1 and CDR2 are SGHTA and FQGNSA. Between the trimmed V and J ends, which lost 0 bases and 8 bases, there was a span of 13 bases. CDR3 loop: CASSLAPQGRGYTF. The CDR3 coding sequence is TGTGCCAGCAGCTTAGCTCCTCAGGGGCGAGGCTACACCTTC.

The gene calls are TRBV5-1 and TRBJ2-2, with D tentatively TRBD1 (5 bases). V was cut by 4 bases and J by 8 bases, with 9 bases left in between. Germline assignment: CDR1 SGHRS and CDR2 YFSETQ. The CDR3 extends over 12 amino acids. The CDR3 sequence: CASSDPGGELFF. For the CDR3, the DNA is TGCGCCAGCAGCGACCCAGGGGGGGAGCTGTTTTTT.

The chain is built from TRBV3-1 (or the pseudogene TRBV3-2) and TRBJ2-5; TRBD2 matches 10 bases. Germline loops: CDR1 LGHDT, CDR2 YNNKEL (reference sequence). This CDR3 has 16 amino acids. Trimming at V came to 5 bases and at J to 5 bases, leaving 11 bases not matched to a gene. The CDR3 DNA is TGTGCCAGCAGCGGGTTAAGCGGGGGGGCAGGGGAGACCCAGTACTTC. Its translation: CASSGLSGGAGETQYF.

This clone was detected once. The chain couples TRBV30 to TRBJ2-7; 8 bases fit TRBD1. Germline V lookup: CDR1 GTSNPN, CDR2 SVGIG (reference sequence). CDR3 size: 14 residues. V lost 4 bases to trimming and J lost 5 bases; unmatched junction nucleotides: 10. The CDR3 nucleotides are TGTGCCTGGAAGGGGACAGGAGCCCCCCACGAGCAGTACTTC. Its translation: CAWKGTGAPHEQYF.

V gene TRBV19 combines with J gene TRBJ1-1; D is perhaps TRBD1 (5 bases). The CDR3 contains 14 residues. Trimming shortened V by 6 bases and J by 3 bases, and 14 bases separated the two germline ends. Germline CDR1 and CDR2: LNHDA and SQIVND (reference sequence). CDR3 sequence reads: CASSGTREDTEAFF. The DNA for the CDR3 is TGTGCCAGTAGCGGGACCCGGGAGGACACTGAAGCTTTCTTT. The whole variable domain, filled in from reference TRBV19 and TRBJ1-1, reads DGGITQSPKYLFRKEGQNVTLSCEQNLNHDAMYWYRQDPGQGLRLIYYSQIVNDFQKGDIAEGYSVSREKKESFPLTVTSAQKNPTAFYLCASSGTREDTEAFFGQGTRLTVV.

The chain joins TRBV7-2 to TRBJ1-4; TRBD1 might be the D (5 bases). Per the germline V gene, CDR1 is SGHTA and CDR2 is FQGNSA. Trimming cost V 0 bases and J 0 bases, with 14 bases left between them. The CDR3 length is 18 residues. This CDR3 reads CASSLAVPGHATNEKLFF. In DNA, the CDR3 is TGTGCCAGCAGCTTAGCGGTTCCCGGACACGCAACTAATGAAAAACTGTTTTTT.

The rearrangement joins TRBV11-2 to TRBJ1-1; D remains ambiguous. Germline CDR1 is SGHAT and CDR2 is FQNNGV. The CDR3 totals 14 residues. V gave up 0 bases and J gave up 1 base, with 6 bases separating them. The CDR3 region has the DNA TGTGCCAGCAGCTTAGATACAAGGAACACTGAAGCTTTCTTT. Translation gives CASSLDTRNTEAFF.

The CDR3 DNA is TGTGCCAGCAGTTACTCATTGAGGCCTTCCACAGATACGCAGTATTTT. As protein: CASSYSLRPSTDTQYF. The chain has TRBV6-5 and TRBJ2-3; unclear D gene. The germline V gene has CDR1 MNHEY and CDR2 SVGAGI. The germline V and J ends were trimmed by 0 bases and 2 bases, with 12 bases remaining between them. The CDR3 consists of 16 residues.

This clone was picked up a small number of times. The chain recombines TRBV30 with TRBJ1-5; D not resolved. There are 15 residues in the CDR3. Trimming cost V 2 bases and J 0 bases, with 11 bases left between them. CDR1 and CDR2 from the germline V gene are GTSNPN and SVGIG (reference sequence). The CDR3 nucleotides are TGTGCCTGGAGTCTGTCGCTATATAGCAATCAGCCCCAGCATTTT. Translating gives CAWSLSLYSNQPQHF.

The V and J genes are TRBV10-3 and TRBJ1-5, with D possibly matching TRBD1 (5 bases). This CDR3 has 15 residues. Germline V lookup: CDR1 ENHRY, CDR2 SYGVKD. The germline V and J ends were trimmed by 2 bases and 2 bases, with 10 bases remaining between them. The CDR3 DNA is TGTGCCATCAGTGAGGGGGCCGCGGGCAATCAGCCCCAGCATTTT. Encoded protein: CAISEGAAGNQPQHF.

The DNA of the CDR3 is TGTGCCAGCAGCCAGCGGGACGGTTGGAACACTGAAGCTTTCTTT. It translates to CASSQRDGWNTEAFF. The chain is built from TRBV3-1 (or the pseudogene TRBV3-2) and TRBJ1-1; tentatively, D is TRBD1 (5 bases). In germline, CDR1 is LGHDT, CDR2 YNNKEL (reference sequence). The CDR3 consists of 15 residues. The V gene lost 3 bases and the J gene lost 1 base, with 12 bases spanning the gap.

V is TRBV10-3 and J is TRBJ2-3, with D possibly matching TRBD2 (6 bases). The CDR3 covers 15 residues. V lost 6 bases and J lost 4, with 17 bases in between. Germline-derived CDR1 and CDR2 are ENHRY and SYGVKD. CDR3: CAISEDYNVADTQYF. CDR3 coding DNA: TGTGCCATCAGCGAGGACTACAACGTGGCAGATACGCAGTATTTT.

The chain carries TRBV15 and TRBJ1-4; tentatively, D is TRBD1 (5 bases). The germline gives CDR1 LNHNV, CDR2 YYDKDF (reference sequence). The CDR3 is 14 residues long. With 4 bases removed from V and 5 bases from J, the gap between germline ends came to 11 bases. The CDR3 region is CATSNGKGNEKLFF. The CDR3, as DNA: TGTGCCACCAGCAACGGCAAGGGGAATGAAAAACTGTTTTTT.